This TCR beta chain was obtained from a study of blood T cell repertoires in COVID-19. Study-level background: Researchers got acute and convalescent COVID-19 samples from the United States, Italy and Spain. PBMCs, B-cell-depleted T cells, or T cells were the source of the cDNA or gDNA that made up the material.

Germline assignment: CDR1 SGHRS and CDR2 YFSETQ. V was clipped by 0 bases and J by 5 bases, with 8 bases between them. This CDR3 comprises 13 residues. Per the original methods: Amplified reference gene primers provided the basis for estimating nucleated cell counts. Measured with immunoSEQ multiplex PCR; TCRdb has only the in-frame clones, and not every one. V and J calls and clone size are those listed in that table; D and trimming were worked out from the DNA. The data show fewer than 120,000 clones, over 60% seen once. Sequenced: peripheral blood. This receptor was obtained from an elderly woman with acute or convalescent COVID-19. This sequence joins TRBV5-1 and TRBJ2-5; D is uncertain. CDR3 in amino acids: CASSLGQRETQYF. DNA of the CDR3: TGCGCCAGCAGCTTGGGTCAACGGGAGACCCAGTACTTC.